This T cell receptor (beta chain) is drawn from a study of blood T cells in healthy people across ages. Study-level findings and limits: Fewer expanded clones and more diversity marked long-lived versus aged donors. The unknown donor CMV status may have confounded expanded clonotype changes.

In its sample, this clonotype was seen once. Its target is unknown. Alongside a J-beta primer mix, a sample-barcoded 5' primer served in a second PCR lasting about 6 to 12 cycles. The template-switch adaptor, which had 12 random nucleotides, put a tag on each cDNA molecule. A single record per CDR3 protein comes from TCRdb applying MiXCR to the 5' RACE reads. The sample holds fewer than 950,000 distinct CDR3 sequences, about 53% seen once. This TCR was sampled from an elderly man in good health. Input material: blood.

The chain's CDR3 is CASSPQTGDKNIQYF. Here the CDR3 DNA reads TGCGCCAGCAGCCCGCAAACAGGGGACAAAAACATTCAGTACTTC. The chain couples TRBV5-1 to TRBJ2-4; 7 positions match TRBD1. This CDR3 contains 15 residues. Germline loops: CDR1 SGHRS, CDR2 YFSETQ. The junction had 7 bases not matched to a gene; V was cut back by 4 bases and J by 3 bases.